The 20 T cell receptor beta chains presented below share a single source sample, sequenced in a study of OX40 agonist ivuxolimab in advanced cancers. Produced via immunoSEQ multiplex PCR; TCRdb's table is partial and in-frame only. The sample shows more than 55,000 clones, approximately 90% of them seen only once. The specimen comprised CD4+ or CD8+ T cells sorted from blood, sampled in a trial of the OX40 agonist ivuxolimab. The receptors stem from an adult with an advanced solid tumor such as melanoma, head and neck, liver or kidney cancer.

V is TRBV7-8 and J is TRBJ2-5; D is unclear. This CDR3 contains 16 residues. Germline-derived CDR1 and CDR2 are SGHVS and FQNEAQ. The V and J ends lost 5 bases and 0 bases respectively, with 16 bases between them. The chain's CDR3 is CASSPTHNTDQETQYF. The DNA of the CDR3 is TGTGCCAGCAGCCCCACCCACAATACCGACCAAGAGACCCAGTACTTC.

This rearrangement joins TRBV5-1 to TRBJ2-1, with 10 bases identical to TRBD1. The germline V gene has CDR1 SGHRS and CDR2 YFSETQ. The length of the CDR3 is 18 residues. Trimming cost V 1 base and J 10 bases; bases outside gene matches: 17. The CDR3 protein is CASSLTGQGTGAGSEQFF. The CDR3 DNA is TGCGCCAGCAGCTTGACGGGACAGGGGACCGGTGCGGGATCGGAGCAGTTCTTC.

In the case of this clone: This specimen includes other DNA sequences encoding the same CDR3. The gene calls are TRBV2 and TRBJ1-1; D may be TRBD1 (5 bases). Germline V gene lookup returns CDR1 SNHLY and CDR2 FYNNEI. This CDR3 has 11 residues. Trimming left V 8 bases short and J 3 bases short, with 7 bases between. CDR3 DNA sequence: TGTGCCAGCCGGGACTACACTGAAGCTTTCTTT. Translated: CASRDYTEAFF.

The chain couples TRBV10-3 to TRBJ1-4; TRBD1 aligns across 8 bases. The germline V gene encodes CDR1 ENHRY and CDR2 SYGVKD. CDR3 length: 15 residues. Trimming cost V 5 bases and J 3 bases; bases outside gene matches: 5. In nucleotides, the CDR3 is TGTGCCATCAGTTCTGACAGGGGAGCTAATGAAAAACTGTTTTTT. This codes for CAISSDRGANEKLFF.

CDR3 region: CSVAEGTNNQPQHF. The CDR3 DNA sequence: TGCAGCGTTGCGGAGGGGACAAACAATCAGCCCCAGCATTTT. V and J are TRBV29-1 and TRBJ1-5; D might be TRBD1 (6 bases). With 4 bases removed from V and 3 bases from J, the gap between germline ends came to 13 bases. From germline, CDR1 is SQVTM and CDR2 ANQGSEA. The length of the CDR3 is 14 residues.

The chain combines TRBV6-6 with TRBJ2-2, with D tentatively TRBD2 (5 bases). CDR1 and CDR2 from the germline V gene are MNHNY and SVGAGI (reference sequence). V lost 7 bases, J lost 0 bases, and 12 bases lay in between. The CDR3 consists of 15 residues. CDR3: CASNTGYSNTGELFF. The CDR3 bases are TGTGCCAGCAATACGGGGTATTCGAACACCGGGGAGCTGTTTTTT.

V is TRBV15 and J is TRBJ2-3; the D gene is possibly TRBD1 (5 bases). The CDR3 contains 13 residues. The V end lost 6 bases, the J end lost 0 bases, and 7 bases lay between the germline ends. The germline CDR1 and CDR2 sequences are LNHNV and YYDKDF (reference sequence). Here the CDR3 reads CATRGPSTDTQYF. In nucleotides, the CDR3 is TGTGCCACCAGGGGGCCGAGCACAGATACGCAGTATTTT. Looking up the rest from reference TRBV15 and TRBJ2-3 gives the full variable domain: DAMVIQNPRYQVTQFGKPVTLSCSQTLNHNVMYWYQQKSSQAPKLLFHYYDKDFNNEADTPDNFQSRRPNTSFCFLDIRSPGLGDTAMYLCATRGPSTDTQYFGPGTRLTVL.

The V and J genes are TRBV30 and TRBJ1-5; D is undetermined. Trimming pared 1 base from V and 0 bases from J, leaving 4 bases between. Germline values: CDR1 GTSNPN, CDR2 SVGIG (reference sequence). The CDR3 runs 13 residues. CDR3 sequence: CAWSEDSNQPQHF. As DNA, the CDR3 is TGTGCCTGGAGTGAAGATAGCAATCAGCCCCAGCATTTT.

This rearrangement joins TRBV7-2 to TRBJ2-7; 12 nucleotides match TRBD2. V gave up 5 bases and J gave up 4 bases; unmatched junction bases: 3. CDR3 length equals 14 residues. In germline, CDR1 is SGHTA, CDR2 FQGNSA. DNA of the CDR3: TGTGCCAGCAGCAGGACTAGCGGGAATTACGAGCAGTACTTC. Translation: CASSRTSGNYEQYF. The variable domain in full, completed from reference TRBV7-2 and TRBJ2-7, reads GAGVSQSPSNKVTEKGKDVELRCDPISGHTALYWYRQSLGQGLEFLIYFQGNSAPDKSGLPSDRFSAERTGGSVSTLTIQRTQQEDSAVYLCASSRTSGNYEQYFGPGTRLTVT.

This clone was observed a handful of times. The rearrangement links TRBV19 to TRBJ1-5; D not resolved. The length of the CDR3 is 13 residues. V lost 6 bases and J lost 4, with 10 bases in between. Germline values: CDR1 LNHDA, CDR2 SQIVND (reference sequence). CDR3 DNA: TGTGCCAGTAGCGCGGGAGGTAATCAGCCCCAGCATTTT. It specifies CASSAGGNQPQHF.

The V gene is TRBV5-8, the J gene TRBJ2-5; D not certain. Trimming shortened V by 0 bases and J by 5 bases, and 2 bases separated the two germline ends. The CDR3 contains 11 residues. The germline CDR1 and CDR2 sequences are SGHTS and YDEGEE. CDR3 sequence (DNA): TGTGCCAGCAGCTTGGCGGAGACCCAGTACTTC. Amino acids: CASSLAETQYF.

This rearrangement joins TRBV6-5 to TRBJ1-5; possibly TRBD1 for D (5 bases). V lost 6 bases to trimming and J lost 3 bases, with 9 bases between them. This CDR3 spans 13 amino acids. From germline, CDR1 is MNHEY and CDR2 SVGAGI. The CDR3 nucleotides read TGTGCCAGCAGCCGACAGAACAATCAGCCCCAGCATTTT. Amino acids: CASSRQNNQPQHF.

The chain uses TRBV18 and TRBJ2-2; D ambiguous. Trimming removed 1 base from V and 5 bases from J, with 11 bases in between. Germline V gene lookup returns CDR1 KGHSH and CDR2 LQKENI. The CDR3 consists of 15 residues. The CDR3 DNA reads TGTGCCAGCTCACCACAACCAGATGCAACCGGGGAGCTGTTTTTT. It codes for CASSPQPDATGELFF.

The chain carries TRBV28 and TRBJ1-1; 9 positions agree with TRBD1. The CDR3 loop spans 16 amino acids. Germline values: CDR1 MDHEN, CDR2 SYDVKM. V shed 4 bases, J shed 2 bases, and the junction held 8 bases outside the gene matches. The DNA of the CDR3 is TGTGCCAGCAGTTCGGGACAGGGCGGGAAAAACACTGAAGCTTTCTTT. This encodes CASSSGQGGKNTEAFF.

The rearrangement joins TRBV6-1 to TRBJ2-1; tentatively, D is TRBD1 (6 bases). Germline-derived CDR1 and CDR2 are MNHNS and SASEGT. Deletions cut 7 bases from V and 4 bases from J, with 11 bases between. The CDR3 is 13 residues long. The CDR3, as DNA: TGTGCCAGCAATGGACAGACTTACAATGAGCAGTTCTTC. Its translation is CASNGQTYNEQFF.

V is TRBV7-3 and J is TRBJ2-1; tentative D call: TRBD1 (5 bases). Germline V lookup: CDR1 SGHTA, CDR2 FQGTGA. The CDR3 sequence is 17 residues long. Trimming left V 2 bases short and J 5 bases short, with 19 bases between. In DNA, the CDR3 is TGTGCCAGCAGCTTACCCCCATATTTGGGGCTCCACAATGAGCAGTTCTTC. Its translation is CASSLPPYLGLHNEQFF.

The chain recombines TRBV2 with TRBJ1-1; D possibly corresponds to TRBD1 (6 bases). Germline values: CDR1 SNHLY, CDR2 FYNNEI. The CDR3 totals 13 residues. Trimming stripped 6 bases from V and 3 bases from J, with 11 bases between. Here the CDR3 DNA reads TGTGCCAGCAGAGAGGGGGGTTACACTGAAGCTTTCTTT. Translation gives CASREGGYTEAFF.

This sequence joins TRBV18 and TRBJ1-4; no clear D gene. CDR1 is KGHSH, CDR2 LQKENI, per germline. The CDR3 spans 17 residues. The V gene lost 2 bases and the J gene lost 0 bases, with 13 bases spanning the gap. The CDR3 sequence is CASSPSPTFATNEKLFF. For the CDR3, the DNA is TGTGCCAGCTCACCATCTCCGACATTTGCAACTAATGAAAAACTGTTTTTT. Full variable domain (missing parts from reference TRBV18 and TRBJ1-4): NAGVMQNPRHLVRRRGQEARLRCSPMKGHSHVYWYRQLPEEGLKFMVYLQKENIIDESGMPKERFSAEFPKEGPSILRIQQVVRGDSAAYFCASSPSPTFATNEKLFFGSGTQLSVL.

CDR3 in DNA: TGCAGTGCCCTAACTCTGGCCCAGCAGTTCTTC. Amino acid sequence: CSALTLAQQFF. The rearrangement uses TRBV20-1 and TRBJ2-1; D remains unclear. Germline V lookup: CDR1 DFQATT, CDR2 SNEGSKA (reference sequence). The CDR3 length is 11 residues. Trimming shortened V by 6 bases and J by 11 bases, and 14 bases separated the two germline ends.

This chain connects TRBV28 to TRBJ2-1; D perhaps matches TRBD2 (7 bases). The CDR3 has 16 residues. The V and J ends lost 5 bases and 4 bases respectively, with 18 bases between them. Germline values: CDR1 MDHEN, CDR2 SYDVKM. The CDR3 nucleotides are TGTGCCAGCAGTGGGCCAGGGGCTAGCGGATACAATGAGCAGTTCTTC. It is translated as CASSGPGASGYNEQFF.